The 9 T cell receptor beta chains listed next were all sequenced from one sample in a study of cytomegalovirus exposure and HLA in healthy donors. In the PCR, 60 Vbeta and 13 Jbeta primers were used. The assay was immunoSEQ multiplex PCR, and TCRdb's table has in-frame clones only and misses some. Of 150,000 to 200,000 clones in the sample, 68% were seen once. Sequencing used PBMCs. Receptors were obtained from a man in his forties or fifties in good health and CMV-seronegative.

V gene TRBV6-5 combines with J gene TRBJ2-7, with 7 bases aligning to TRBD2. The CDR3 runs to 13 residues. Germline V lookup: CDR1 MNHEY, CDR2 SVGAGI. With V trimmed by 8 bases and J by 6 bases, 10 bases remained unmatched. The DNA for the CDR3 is TGTGCCAGCCGTGGGGGAGGGTACGGCGAGCAGTACTTC. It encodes CASRGGGYGEQYF.

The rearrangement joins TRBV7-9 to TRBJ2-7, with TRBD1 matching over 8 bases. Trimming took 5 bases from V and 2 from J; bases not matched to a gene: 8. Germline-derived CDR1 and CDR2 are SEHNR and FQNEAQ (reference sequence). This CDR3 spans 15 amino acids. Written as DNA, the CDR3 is TGTGCCAGCAGCCAGAGGGAACAGGGGGCCTACGAGCAGTACTTC. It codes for CASSQREQGAYEQYF.

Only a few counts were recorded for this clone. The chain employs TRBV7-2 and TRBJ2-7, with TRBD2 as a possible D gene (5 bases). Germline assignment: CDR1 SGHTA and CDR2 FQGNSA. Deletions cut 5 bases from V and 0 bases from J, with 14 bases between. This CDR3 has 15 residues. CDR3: CASSPGVQSSYEQYF. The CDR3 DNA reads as TGTGCCAGCAGCCCCGGGGTCCAGTCCTCCTACGAGCAGTACTTC.

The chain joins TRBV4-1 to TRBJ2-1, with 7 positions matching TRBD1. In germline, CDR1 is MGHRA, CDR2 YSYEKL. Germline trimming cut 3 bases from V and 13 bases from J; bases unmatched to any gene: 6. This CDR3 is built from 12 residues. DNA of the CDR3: TGCGCCAGCAGCCACCTTGAGGGGGCCCAGTTCTTC. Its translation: CASSHLEGAQFF.

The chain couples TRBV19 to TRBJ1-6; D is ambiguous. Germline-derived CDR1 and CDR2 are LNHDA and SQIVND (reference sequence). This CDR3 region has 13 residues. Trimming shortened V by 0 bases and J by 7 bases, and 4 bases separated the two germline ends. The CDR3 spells CASSIDRNSPLHF. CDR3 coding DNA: TGTGCCAGTAGTATAGACAGAAATTCACCCCTCCACTTT.

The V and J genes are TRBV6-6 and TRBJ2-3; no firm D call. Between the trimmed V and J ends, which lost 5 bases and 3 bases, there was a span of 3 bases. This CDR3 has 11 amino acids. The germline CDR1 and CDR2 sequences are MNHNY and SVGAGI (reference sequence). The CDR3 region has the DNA TGTGCCAGCAGTCTTACAGATACGCAGTATTTT. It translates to CASSLTDTQYF.

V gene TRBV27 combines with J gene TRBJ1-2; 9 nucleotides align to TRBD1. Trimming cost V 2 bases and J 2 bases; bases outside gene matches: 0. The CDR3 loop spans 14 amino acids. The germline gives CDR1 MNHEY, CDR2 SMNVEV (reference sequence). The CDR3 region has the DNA TGTGCCAGCAGTTTAGGACAGGGGAACTATGGCTACACCTTC. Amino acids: CASSLGQGNYGYTF.

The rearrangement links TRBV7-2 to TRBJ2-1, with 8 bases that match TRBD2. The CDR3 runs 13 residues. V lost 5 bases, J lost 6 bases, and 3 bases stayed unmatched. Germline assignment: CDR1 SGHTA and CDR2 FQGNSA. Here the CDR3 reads CASSTGLANEQFF. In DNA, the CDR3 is TGTGCCAGCAGCACTGGACTAGCCAATGAGCAGTTCTTC.

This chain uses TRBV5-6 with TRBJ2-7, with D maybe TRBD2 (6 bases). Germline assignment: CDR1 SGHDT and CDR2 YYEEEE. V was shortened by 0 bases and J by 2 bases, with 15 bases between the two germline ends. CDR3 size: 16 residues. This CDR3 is CASSLEGRHGTYEQYF. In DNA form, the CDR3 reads TGTGCCAGCAGCTTGGAGGGGAGGCACGGTACCTACGAGCAGTACTTC.